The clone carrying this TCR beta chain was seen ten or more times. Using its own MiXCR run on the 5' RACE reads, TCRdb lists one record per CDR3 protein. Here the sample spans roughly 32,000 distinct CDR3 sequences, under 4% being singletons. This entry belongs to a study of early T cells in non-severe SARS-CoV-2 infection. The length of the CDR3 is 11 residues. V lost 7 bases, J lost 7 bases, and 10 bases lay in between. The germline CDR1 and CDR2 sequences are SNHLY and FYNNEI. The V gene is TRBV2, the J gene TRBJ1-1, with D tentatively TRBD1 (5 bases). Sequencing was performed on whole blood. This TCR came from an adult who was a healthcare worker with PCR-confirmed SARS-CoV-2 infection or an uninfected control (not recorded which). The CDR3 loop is CASMGTGEAFF. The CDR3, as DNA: TGTGCCAGCATGGGGACCGGTGAAGCTTTCTTT.